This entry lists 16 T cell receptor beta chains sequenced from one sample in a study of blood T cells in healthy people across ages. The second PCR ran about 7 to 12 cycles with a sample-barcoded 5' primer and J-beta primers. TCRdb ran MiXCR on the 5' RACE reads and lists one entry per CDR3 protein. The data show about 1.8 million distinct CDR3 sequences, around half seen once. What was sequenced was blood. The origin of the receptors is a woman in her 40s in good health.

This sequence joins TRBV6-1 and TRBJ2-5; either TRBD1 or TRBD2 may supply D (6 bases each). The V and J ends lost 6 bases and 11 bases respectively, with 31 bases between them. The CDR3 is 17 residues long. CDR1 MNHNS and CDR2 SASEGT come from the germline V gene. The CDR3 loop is CASSGRLNLAPGVWQYF. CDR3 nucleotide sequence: TGTGCCAGCAGCGGCCGGCTTAATCTAGCGCCAGGGGTCTGGCAGTACTTC.

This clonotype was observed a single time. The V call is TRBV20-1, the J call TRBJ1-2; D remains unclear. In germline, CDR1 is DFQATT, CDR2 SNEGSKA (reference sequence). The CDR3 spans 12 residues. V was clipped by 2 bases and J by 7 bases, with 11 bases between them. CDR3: CSARWQAGGYTF. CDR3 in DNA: TGCAGTGCTAGATGGCAGGCGGGTGGCTACACCTTC.

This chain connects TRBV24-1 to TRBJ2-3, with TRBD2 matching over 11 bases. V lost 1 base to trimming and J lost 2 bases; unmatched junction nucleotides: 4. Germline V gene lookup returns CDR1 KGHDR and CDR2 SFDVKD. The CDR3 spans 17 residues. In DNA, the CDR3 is TGTGCCACCAGTGATTTCGGGACTAGCGGACCCACAGATACGCAGTATTTT. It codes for CATSDFGTSGPTDTQYF.

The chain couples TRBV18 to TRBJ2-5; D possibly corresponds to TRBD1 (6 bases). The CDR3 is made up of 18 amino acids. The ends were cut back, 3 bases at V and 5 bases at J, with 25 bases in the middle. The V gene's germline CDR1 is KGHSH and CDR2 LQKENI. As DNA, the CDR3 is TGTGCCAGCTCACCTCGAGCGATCGGACAGAACCCGGGGGAGACCCAGTACTTC. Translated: CASSPRAIGQNPGETQYF.

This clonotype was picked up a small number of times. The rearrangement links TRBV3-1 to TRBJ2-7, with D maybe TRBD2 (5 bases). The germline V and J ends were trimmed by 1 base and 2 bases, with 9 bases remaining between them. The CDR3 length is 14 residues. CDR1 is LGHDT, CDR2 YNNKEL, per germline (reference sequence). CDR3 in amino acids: CASSQGAVTYEQYF. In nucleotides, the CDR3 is TGTGCCAGCAGCCAAGGAGCGGTGACCTACGAGCAGTACTTC.

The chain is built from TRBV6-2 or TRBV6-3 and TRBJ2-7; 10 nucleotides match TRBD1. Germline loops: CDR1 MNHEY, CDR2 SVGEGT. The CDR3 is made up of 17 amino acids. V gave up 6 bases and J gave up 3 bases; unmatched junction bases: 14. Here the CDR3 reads CASSSRQGALKFYEQYF. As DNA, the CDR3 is TGTGCCAGCAGCAGTAGACAGGGGGCCCTAAAATTCTACGAGCAGTACTTC.

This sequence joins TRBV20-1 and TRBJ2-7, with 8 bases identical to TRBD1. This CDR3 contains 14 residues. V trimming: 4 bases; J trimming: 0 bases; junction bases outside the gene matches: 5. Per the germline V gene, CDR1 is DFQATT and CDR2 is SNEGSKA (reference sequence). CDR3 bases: TGCAGTGCTAAGGACAGGGTGCTCTCCTACGAGCAGTACTTC. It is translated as CSAKDRVLSYEQYF.

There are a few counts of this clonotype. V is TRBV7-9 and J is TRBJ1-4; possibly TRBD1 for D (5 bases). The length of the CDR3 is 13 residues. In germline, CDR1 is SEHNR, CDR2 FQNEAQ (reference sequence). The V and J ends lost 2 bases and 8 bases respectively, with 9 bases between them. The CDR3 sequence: CASSLLTDEKLFF. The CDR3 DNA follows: TGTGCCAGCAGCTTATTGACAGACGAAAAACTGTTTTTT. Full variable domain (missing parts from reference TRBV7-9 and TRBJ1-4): DTGVSQNPRHKITKRGQNVTFRCDPISEHNRLYWYRQTLGQGPEFLTYFQNEAQLEKSRLLSDRFSAERPKGSFSTLEIQRTEQGDSAMYLCASSLLTDEKLFFGSGTQLSVL.

The CDR3 DNA reads TGTGCCAGCAGTGACTCCCGGGGAAGCAATCAGCCCCAGCATTTT. It specifies CASSDSRGSNQPQHF. This chain links TRBV6-4 with TRBJ1-5; no definite D call. Trimming shortened V by 0 bases and J by 1 base, and 7 bases separated the two germline ends. CDR3 length: 15 amino acids. Germline V lookup: CDR1 MRHNA, CDR2 SNTAGT.

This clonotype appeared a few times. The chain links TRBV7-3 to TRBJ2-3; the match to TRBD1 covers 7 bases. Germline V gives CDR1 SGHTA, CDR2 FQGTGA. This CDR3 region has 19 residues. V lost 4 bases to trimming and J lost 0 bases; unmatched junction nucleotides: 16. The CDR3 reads CASSYPGQTIIPSTDTQYF. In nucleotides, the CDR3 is TGTGCCAGCAGCTATCCGGGACAGACGATTATTCCTAGCACAGATACGCAGTATTTT.

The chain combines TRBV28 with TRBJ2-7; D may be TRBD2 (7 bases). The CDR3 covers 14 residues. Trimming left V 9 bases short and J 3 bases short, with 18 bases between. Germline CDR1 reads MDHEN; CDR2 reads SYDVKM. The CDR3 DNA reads TGTGCCAGTGCTTCTCGGGGGGCGGACTACGAGCAGTACTTC. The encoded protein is CASASRGADYEQYF.

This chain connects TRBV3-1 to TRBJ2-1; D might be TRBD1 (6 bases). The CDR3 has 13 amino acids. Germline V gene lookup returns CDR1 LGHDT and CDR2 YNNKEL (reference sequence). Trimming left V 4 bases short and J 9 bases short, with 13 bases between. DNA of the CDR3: TGTGCCAGCAGCCGCCGGACAGTTGGTGAGCAGTTCTTC. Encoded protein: CASSRRTVGEQFF.

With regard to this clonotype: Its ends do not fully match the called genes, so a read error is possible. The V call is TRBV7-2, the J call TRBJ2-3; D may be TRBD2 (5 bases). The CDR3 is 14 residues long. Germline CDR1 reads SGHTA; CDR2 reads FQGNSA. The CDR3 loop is CDSSFERGTDTQYF. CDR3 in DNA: TGTGACAGCAGCTTCGAGAGGGGCACAGATACGCAGTATTTT.

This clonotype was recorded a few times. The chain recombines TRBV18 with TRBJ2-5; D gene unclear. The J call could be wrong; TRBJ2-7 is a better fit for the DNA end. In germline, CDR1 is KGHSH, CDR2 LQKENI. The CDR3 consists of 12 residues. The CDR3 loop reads CASSPSHNEQYF. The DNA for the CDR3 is TGTGCCAGCTCACCATCCCATAACGAGCAGTACTTC.

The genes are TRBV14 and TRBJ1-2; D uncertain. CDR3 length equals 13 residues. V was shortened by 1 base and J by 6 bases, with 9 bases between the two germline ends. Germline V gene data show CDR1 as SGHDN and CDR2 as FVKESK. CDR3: CASSQGRWDGYTF. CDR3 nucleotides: TGTGCCAGCAGCCAAGGAAGGTGGGATGGCTACACCTTC.

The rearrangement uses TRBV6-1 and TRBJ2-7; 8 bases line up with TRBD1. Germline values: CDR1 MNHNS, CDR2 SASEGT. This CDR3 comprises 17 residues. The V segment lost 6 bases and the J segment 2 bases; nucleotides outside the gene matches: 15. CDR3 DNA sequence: TGTGCCAGCAGGGCGACCGGGACAGGTGAATCCCCCTACGAGCAGTACTTC. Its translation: CASRATGTGESPYEQYF.